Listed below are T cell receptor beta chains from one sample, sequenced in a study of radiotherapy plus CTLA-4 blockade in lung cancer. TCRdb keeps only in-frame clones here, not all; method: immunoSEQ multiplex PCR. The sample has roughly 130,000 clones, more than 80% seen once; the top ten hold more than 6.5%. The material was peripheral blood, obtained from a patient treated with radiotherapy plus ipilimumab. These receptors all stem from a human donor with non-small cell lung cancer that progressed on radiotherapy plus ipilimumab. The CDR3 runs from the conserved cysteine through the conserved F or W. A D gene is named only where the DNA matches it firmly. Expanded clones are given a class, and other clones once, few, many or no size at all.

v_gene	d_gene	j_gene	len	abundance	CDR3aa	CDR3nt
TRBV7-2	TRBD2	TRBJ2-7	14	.	CASSQGLAAYEQYF	TGTGCCAGCAGCCAAGGACTAGCGGCTTACGAGCAGTACTTC
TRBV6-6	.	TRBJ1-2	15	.	CASSSSSQGSYGYTF	.
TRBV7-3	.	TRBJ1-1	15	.	CASSSQTVEYTEAFF	TGTGCCAGCAGCTCCCAGACAGTAGAGTATACTGAAGCTTTCTTT
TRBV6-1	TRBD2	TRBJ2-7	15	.	CASRGGLAGSYEQYF	TGTGCCAGCAGGGGGGGACTAGCGGGATCGTACGAGCAGTACTTC
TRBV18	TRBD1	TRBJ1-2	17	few	CASSSGQGMFGNYGYTF	TGTGCCAGCTCATCAGGACAGGGAATGTTCGGCAACTATGGCTACACCTTC
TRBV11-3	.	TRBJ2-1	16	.	CASRASAGLPFAKQFF	TGTGCCAGCAGGGCGTCCGCGGGACTGCCCTTCGCCAAGCAGTTCTTC
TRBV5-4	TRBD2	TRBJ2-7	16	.	CASSSGLSGGSYEQYF	TGTGCCAGCAGCTCCGGCCTCAGCGGGGGCTCCTACGAGCAGTACTTC
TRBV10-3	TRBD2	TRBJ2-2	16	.	CAISEGGRADTGELFF	TGTGCCATCAGTGAAGGTGGGAGGGCCGACACCGGGGAGCTGTTTTTT
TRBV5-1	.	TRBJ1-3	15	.	CASSSTRDTGNTIYF	TGCGCCAGCAGCTCCACCCGGGACACTGGAAACACCATATATTTT
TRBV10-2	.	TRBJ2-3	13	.	CASRDGITDTQYF	TGCGCCAGCCGGGACGGAATCACAGATACGCAGTATTTT
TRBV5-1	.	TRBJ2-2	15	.	CASSPQASGPGELFF	TGCGCCAGCAGCCCCCAAGCGAGCGGCCCCGGGGAGCTGTTTTTT
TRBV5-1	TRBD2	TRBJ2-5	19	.	CASSFSLSLAGGGAETQYF	TGCGCCAGCAGCTTCTCACTCTCTCTAGCGGGAGGAGGCGCCGAGACCCAGTACTTC
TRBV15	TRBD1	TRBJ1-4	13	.	CATQDRLNEKLFF	TGTGCCACCCAGGACAGGCTGAATGAAAAACTGTTTTTT
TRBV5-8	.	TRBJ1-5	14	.	CASIWREGVQPQHF	TGTGCCAGCATCTGGAGGGAGGGCGTTCAGCCCCAGCATTTT
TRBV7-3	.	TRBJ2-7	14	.	CASPAGVPLVEQYF	TGTGCCAGCCCGGCCGGGGTACCTCTGGTCGAGCAGTACTTC
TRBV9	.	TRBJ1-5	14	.	CASSIEDANQPQHF	TGTGCCAGCAGCATAGAGGACGCCAATCAGCCCCAGCATTTT
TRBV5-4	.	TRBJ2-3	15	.	CASSPSDGYTDTQYF	TGTGCCAGCAGCCCATCGGACGGATACACAGATACGCAGTATTTT
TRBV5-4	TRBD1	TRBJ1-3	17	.	CASSEARDRGSGNTIYF	TGTGCCAGCAGCGAGGCTAGGGACAGGGGGTCTGGAAACACCATATATTTT
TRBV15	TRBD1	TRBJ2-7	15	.	CATSRDRDRVYEQYF	TGTGCCACCAGCAGAGATAGGGACAGGGTCTACGAGCAGTACTTC
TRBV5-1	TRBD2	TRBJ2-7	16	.	CASSPLLAGRSYEQYF	TGCGCCAGCAGCCCCCTGCTAGCGGGCAGATCCTACGAGCAGTACTTC
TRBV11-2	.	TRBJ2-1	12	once	CASNGRYNEQFF	TGTGCCAGCAATGGCCGATACAATGAGCAGTTCTTC
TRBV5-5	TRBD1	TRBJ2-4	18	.	CASSPIRADRVVSGIQYF	TGTGCCAGCAGCCCGATTCGAGCGGACAGGGTGGTATCCGGCATTCAGTACTTC
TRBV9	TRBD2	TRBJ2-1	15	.	CASSTQTSGNGEQFF	TGTGCCAGCAGCACACAGACTAGCGGGAATGGTGAGCAGTTCTTC
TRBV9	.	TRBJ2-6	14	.	CASSGLLGANVLTF	TGTGCCAGCAGCGGACTCCTGGGGGCCAACGTCCTGACTTTC
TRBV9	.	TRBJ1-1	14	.	CASSPSAGTTEAFF	TGTGCCAGCAGCCCCTCCGCAGGGACCACTGAAGCTTTCTTT
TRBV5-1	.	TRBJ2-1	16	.	CASSPGRLVRHNEQFF	TGCGCCAGCAGCCCAGGACGACTAGTGCGCCACAATGAGCAGTTCTTC
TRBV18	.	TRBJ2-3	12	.	CASSLRGDTQYF	TGTGCCAGCTCGCTGAGGGGAGATACGCAGTATTTT
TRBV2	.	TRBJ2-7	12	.	CASYREGYEQYF	TGTGCCAGCTACCGGGAAGGCTACGAGCAGTACTTC